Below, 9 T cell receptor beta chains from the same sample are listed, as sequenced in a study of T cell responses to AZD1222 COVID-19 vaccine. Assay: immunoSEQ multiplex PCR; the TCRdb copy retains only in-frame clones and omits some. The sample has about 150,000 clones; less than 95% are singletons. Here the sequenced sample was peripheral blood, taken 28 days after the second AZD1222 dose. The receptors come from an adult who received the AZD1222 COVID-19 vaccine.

The DNA of the CDR3 is TGTGCCAGCAGCTCCGCGGGACAGCCTGACTATGGCTACACCTTC. Protein: CASSSAGQPDYGYTF. The genes are TRBV28 and TRBJ1-2; the match to TRBD1 covers 7 bases. Germline CDR1 is MDHEN and CDR2 is SYDVKM. Losses at the gene ends were 6 bases for V and 3 bases for J; bases not matched to a gene: 10. There are 15 residues in the CDR3.

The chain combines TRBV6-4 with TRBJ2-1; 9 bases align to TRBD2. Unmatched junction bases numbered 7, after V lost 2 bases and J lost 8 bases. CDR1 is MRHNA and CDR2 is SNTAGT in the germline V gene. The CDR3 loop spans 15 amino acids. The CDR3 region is CASSDVASGADEQFF. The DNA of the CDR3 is TGTGCCAGCAGTGACGTGGCTAGCGGGGCCGATGAGCAGTTCTTC.

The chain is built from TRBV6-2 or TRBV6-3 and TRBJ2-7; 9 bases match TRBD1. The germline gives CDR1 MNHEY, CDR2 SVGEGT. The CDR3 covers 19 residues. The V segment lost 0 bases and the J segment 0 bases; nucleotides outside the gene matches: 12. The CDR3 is CASSYSSRDREYFSYEQYF. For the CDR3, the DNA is TGTGCCAGCAGTTACTCGAGCCGGGACAGGGAATACTTCTCCTACGAGCAGTACTTC.

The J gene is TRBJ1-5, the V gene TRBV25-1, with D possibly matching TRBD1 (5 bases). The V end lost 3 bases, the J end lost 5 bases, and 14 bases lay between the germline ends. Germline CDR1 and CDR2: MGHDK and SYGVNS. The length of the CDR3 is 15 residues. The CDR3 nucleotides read TGTGCCAGCAGTGATACTAGGGGTCCGTATCAGCCCCAGCATTTT. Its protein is CASSDTRGPYQPQHF.

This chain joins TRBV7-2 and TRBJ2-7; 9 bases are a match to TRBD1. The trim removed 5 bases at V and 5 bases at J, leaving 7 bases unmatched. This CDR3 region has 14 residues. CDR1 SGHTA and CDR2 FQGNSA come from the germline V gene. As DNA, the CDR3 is TGTGCCAGCAGCCACGACAGGGGGTTGAACGAGCAGTACTTC. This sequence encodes CASSHDRGLNEQYF.

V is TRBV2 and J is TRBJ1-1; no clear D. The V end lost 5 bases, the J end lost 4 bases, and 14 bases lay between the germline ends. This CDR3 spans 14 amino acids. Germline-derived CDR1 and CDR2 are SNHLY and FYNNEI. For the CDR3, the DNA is TGTGCCAGCAGTCAAATAACAACGAGCACTGAAGCTTTCTTT. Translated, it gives CASSQITTSTEAFF.

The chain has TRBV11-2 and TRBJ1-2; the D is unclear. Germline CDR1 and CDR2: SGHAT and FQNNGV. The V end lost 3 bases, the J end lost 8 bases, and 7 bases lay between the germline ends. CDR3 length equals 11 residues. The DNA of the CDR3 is TGTGCCAGCAGCTTTGCTGGGGGCTACACCTTC. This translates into CASSFAGGYTF.

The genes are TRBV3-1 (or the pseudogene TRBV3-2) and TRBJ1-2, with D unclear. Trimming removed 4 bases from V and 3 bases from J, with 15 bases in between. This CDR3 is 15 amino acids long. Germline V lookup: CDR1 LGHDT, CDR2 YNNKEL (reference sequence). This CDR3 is CASSPFRNLYYGYTF. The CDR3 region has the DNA TGTGCCAGCAGCCCCTTCAGGAACCTATACTATGGCTACACCTTC.

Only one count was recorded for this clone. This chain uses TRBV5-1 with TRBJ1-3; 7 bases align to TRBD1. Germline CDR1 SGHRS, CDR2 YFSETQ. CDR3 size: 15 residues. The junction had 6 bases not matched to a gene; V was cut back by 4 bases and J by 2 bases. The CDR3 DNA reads TGCGCCAGCAGCCTGGAGGGGGCCGCTGGAAACACCATATATTTT. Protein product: CASSLEGAAGNTIYF. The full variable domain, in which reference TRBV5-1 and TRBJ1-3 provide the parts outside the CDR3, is KAGVTQTPRYLIKTRGQQVTLSCSPISGHRSVSWYQQTPGQGLQFLFEYFSETQRNKGNFPGRFSGRQFSNSRSEMNVSTLELGDSALYLCASSLEGAAGNTIYFGEGSWLTVV.